A selection of T cell receptor beta chains follows, all from one sample in a study of shared clonotypes between healthy human individuals. Assay used: immunoSEQ multiplex PCR; TCRdb lists only in-frame clones, some missing. The sample shows 450,000 or so clones, 60% to 80% of them seen only once. Sequencing was performed on PBMCs. The source of these receptors is a middle-aged woman in good health. Some clones in this sample may be carry-over from other donors' samples. CDR3s include the opening cysteine and the closing phenylalanine or tryptophan. A D gene is named only where the DNA matches it firmly. Rows may omit the clone size; those that give it use once, few, many or a size class.

v_gene	d_gene	abundance	j_gene	CDR3aa	CDR3nt
TRBV28	NA	NA	TRBJ2-7	CASSLWQGSSEQYF	TGTGCCAGCAGTTTGTGGCAGGGGAGTTCTGAGCAGTACTTC
TRBV4-2	NA	NA	TRBJ2-5	CASSWTDPQETQYF	TGTGCCAGCAGCTGGACAGATCCCCAAGAGACCCAGTACTTC
TRBV30	NA	NA	TRBJ1-4	CAWSESSEFSKLFF	TGTGCCTGGAGTGAGTCCAGCGAGTTCTCAAAACTGTTTTTT
TRBV11-2	NA	NA	TRBJ1-6	CASSPAEGAYSPLHF	TGTGCCAGCAGCCCCGCCGAGGGCGCGTATTCACCCCTCCACTTT
TRBV5-1	TRBD1	once	TRBJ1-2	CASSLDPQTGYNGYTF	TGCGCCAGCAGCTTGGACCCCCAGACAGGGTATAATGGCTACACCTTC
TRBV5-1	NA	NA	TRBJ1-1	CASSLGGDTEAFF	TGCGCCAGCAGCTTGGGAGGTGACACTGAAGCTTTCTTT
TRBV28	TRBD1	NA	TRBJ2-7	CASSSGQETGEQYF	TGTGCCAGCAGTTCCGGACAGGAAACAGGCGAGCAGTACTTC
TRBV5-8	NA	NA	TRBJ2-1	CASSWDIGRSYNEQFF	TGTGCCAGCAGCTGGGACATCGGCCGCTCCTACAATGAGCAGTTCTTC
TRBV5-1	NA	NA	TRBJ1-2	CASSLTPQGGHGYTF	TGCGCCAGCAGCCTTACCCCCCAGGGCGGGCATGGCTACACCTTC
TRBV7-8	NA	NA	TRBJ1-4	CASSPTGGGRGKLFF	TGTGCCAGCAGCCCAACAGGCGGGGGCCGCGGGAAACTGTTTTTT
TRBV7-2	NA	NA	TRBJ2-6	CASSSTGAYGANVLTF	TGTGCCAGCAGCTCGACGGGGGCTTATGGGGCCAACGTCCTGACTTTC
TRBV27	NA	NA	TRBJ2-5	CASRLITQETQYF	TGTGCCAGCAGACTTATAACGCAAGAGACCCAGTACTTC
TRBV28	NA	NA	TRBJ2-5	CASSYPRTETETQYF	TGTGCCAGCAGTTACCCCAGGACCGAAACAGAGACCCAGTACTTC
TRBV7-3	NA	NA	TRBJ2-3	CASSLFAGQRLTTDTQYF	TGTGCCAGCAGCTTATTTGCGGGACAGCGTCTTACCACAGATACGCAGTATTTT
TRBV6-6	NA	NA	TRBJ2-7	CASSRTRVYEQYF	TGTGCCAGCAGTCGTACTAGGGTCTACGAGCAGTACTTC
TRBV28	TRBD2	NA	TRBJ2-7	CASSEAAGPSYEQYF	TGTGCCAGCAGTGAAGCAGCGGGGCCCTCCTACGAGCAGTACTTC
TRBV11-2	NA	NA	TRBJ2-3	CATKRETSTDTQYF	TGTGCCACAAAGAGGGAGACTAGCACAGATACGCAGTATTTT
TRBV5-4	TRBD2	NA	TRBJ2-7	CASSLGLADYEQYF	TGTGCCAGCAGCCTGGGACTAGCGGACTACGAGCAGTACTTC
TRBV28	TRBD2	NA	TRBJ2-3	CASSLRTSGGTDTQYF	TGTGCCAGCAGTCTCCGGACTAGCGGGGGCACAGATACGCAGTATTTT
TRBV2	NA	NA	TRBJ2-1	CASRGAFRGRGEQFF	NA
TRBV21-1	NA	NA	TRBJ1-5	CASSIGSSNQPQHF	TGTGCCAGCAGCATTGGTAGTTCGAATCAGCCCCAGCATTTT
TRBV30	NA	NA	TRBJ1-1	CALQVNTEAFF	TGTGCCTTACAGGTGAACACTGAAGCTTTCTTT
TRBV4-1	TRBD2	NA	TRBJ2-1	CASSPGLYNEQFF	TGCGCCAGCAGCCCGGGACTATACAATGAGCAGTTCTTC
TRBV27	NA	NA	TRBJ2-3	CASSPGASTDTQYF	TGTGCCAGCAGTCCCGGAGCCAGCACAGATACGCAGTATTTT
TRBV19	NA	many	TRBJ1-1	CASSTDSGRTEAFF	TGTGCCAGTAGTACGGACAGTGGGCGCACTGAAGCTTTCTTT
TRBV28	TRBD2	NA	TRBJ2-7	CASSLSPSSGRGLREQYF	TGTGCCAGCAGTTTATCGCCGTCGAGCGGGAGAGGCTTACGCGAGCAGTACTTC
TRBV6-6	NA	NA	TRBJ2-7	CASSYSVDSPENLYF	TGTGCCAGCAGTTACTCGGTGGATTCTCCCGAAAACTTGTACTTC
TRBV30	NA	once	TRBJ1-2	CAWSENSFNGYTF	TGTGCCTGGAGTGAGAATAGCTTCAATGGCTACACCTTC
TRBV13	NA	NA	TRBJ1-2	CASSLGTDGYTF	TGTGCCAGCAGCTTAGGGACAGATGGCTACACCTTC
TRBV5-1	NA	NA	TRBJ1-2	CASSLEQGLDGYTF	TGCGCCAGCAGCTTGGAGCAGGGGCTAGATGGCTACACCTTC
TRBV7-9	NA	NA	TRBJ2-1	CASSKLPGLMDNEQFF	TGTGCCAGCAGCAAACTCCCGGGACTTATGGACAATGAGCAGTTCTTC
TRBV4-3	NA	many	TRBJ2-2	CASSQDGLSNTGELFF	TGCGCCAGCAGCCAAGACGGACTCTCGAACACCGGGGAGCTGTTTTTT
TRBV9	NA	NA	TRBJ1-5	CASSVGMNSNQPQHF	TGTGCCAGCAGCGTCGGGATGAATAGCAATCAGCCCCAGCATTTT
TRBV28	NA	once	TRBJ1-2	CASSARHANYGYTF	TGTGCCAGCAGTGCAAGACATGCTAACTATGGCTACACCTTC
TRBV29-1	NA	NA	TRBJ2-7	CSVIGGSYEQYF	TGCAGCGTGATCGGAGGCTCCTACGAGCAGTACTTC
TRBV29-1	NA	NA	TRBJ2-7	CSVASSSYEQYF	TGCAGCGTCGCCAGTTCATCCTACGAGCAGTACTTC
TRBV19	TRBD2	NA	TRBJ2-2	CASRGTSGSSGELFF	TGTGCCAGTAGGGGGACTAGCGGGAGCTCCGGGGAGCTGTTTTTT
TRBV5-4	TRBD1	NA	TRBJ1-2	CASSPNTGDYGYTF	TGTGCCAGCAGCCCCAACACAGGGGACTATGGCTACACCTTC
TRBV30	NA	NA	TRBJ2-5	CAWSGQGRGETQYF	TGTGCCTGGAGTGGACAGGGGAGGGGAGAGACCCAGTACTTC
TRBV10-3	TRBD2	NA	TRBJ2-3	CAISESPGGGTDTQYF	TGTGCCATCAGTGAGTCACCGGGAGGGGGCACAGATACGCAGTATTTT
TRBV4-2	TRBD1	few	TRBJ2-7	CASSQAHRGISDEQYF	TGTGCCAGCAGCCAGGCTCACAGGGGGATATCCGACGAGCAGTACTTC
TRBV18	TRBD1	NA	TRBJ1-1	CASSPSGGSTEAFF	TGTGCCAGCTCACCTTCAGGGGGAAGCACTGAAGCTTTCTTT
TRBV29-1	TRBD2	NA	TRBJ2-7	CSVESASGLGYEQYF	TGCAGCGTTGAATCCGCTAGCGGACTAGGATACGAGCAGTACTTC
TRBV5-1	TRBD1	many	TRBJ2-2	CASSPGRTGAGELFF	TGCGCCAGCAGCCCAGGTCGTACAGGGGCCGGGGAGCTGTTTTTT
TRBV6-4	TRBD2	NA	TRBJ2-3	CASSDSSFAGRADTQYF	TGTGCCAGCAGTGACTCGAGCTTTGCCGGGAGGGCAGATACGCAGTATTTT
TRBV20-1	NA	NA	TRBJ1-1	CSAREFTEAFF	TGCAGTGCTAGAGAATTCACTGAAGCTTTCTTT
TRBV29-1	NA	NA	TRBJ2-5	CSVALGGPQETQYF	TGCAGCGTCGCCCTGGGGGGGCCCCAAGAGACCCAGTACTTC
TRBV2	NA	NA	TRBJ1-1	CASSGRGGGTEAFF	TGTGCCAGCAGTGGGCGAGGGGGGGGAACTGAAGCTTTCTTT
TRBV7-6	TRBD2	NA	TRBJ2-7	CASSPFFSGDYEQYF	TGTGCCAGCAGCCCCTTTTTTAGCGGGGACTACGAGCAGTACTTC
TRBV6-1	NA	NA	TRBJ1-1	CASTRGTTEAFF	TGTGCCAGCACCCGCGGCACCACTGAAGCTTTCTTT
TRBV13	TRBD1	NA	TRBJ1-3	CASTRQRTGGNTIYF	TGTGCCAGCACCCGTCAGAGGACAGGGGGAAACACCATATATTTT
TRBV27	NA	NA	TRBJ1-3	CASPGGGYSGNTIYF	TGTGCCAGCCCGGGTGGCGGATACTCTGGAAACACCATATATTTT
TRBV5-1	NA	NA	TRBJ2-2	CASTGNTGELFF	TGCGCCAGCACTGGGAACACCGGGGAGCTGTTTTTT